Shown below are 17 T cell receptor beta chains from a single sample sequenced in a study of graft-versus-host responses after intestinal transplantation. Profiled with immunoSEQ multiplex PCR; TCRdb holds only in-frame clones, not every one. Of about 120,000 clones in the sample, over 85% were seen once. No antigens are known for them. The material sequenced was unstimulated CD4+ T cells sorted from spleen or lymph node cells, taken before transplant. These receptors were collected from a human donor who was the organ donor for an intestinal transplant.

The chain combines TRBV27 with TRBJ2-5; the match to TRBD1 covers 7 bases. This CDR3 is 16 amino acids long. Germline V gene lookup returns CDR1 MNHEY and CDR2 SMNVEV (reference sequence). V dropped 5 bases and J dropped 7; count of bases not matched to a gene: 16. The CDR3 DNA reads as TGTGCCAGCAGTCTCCTAGGACAGGAGCCCCCGGGGACCCAGTACTTC. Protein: CASSLLGQEPPGTQYF.

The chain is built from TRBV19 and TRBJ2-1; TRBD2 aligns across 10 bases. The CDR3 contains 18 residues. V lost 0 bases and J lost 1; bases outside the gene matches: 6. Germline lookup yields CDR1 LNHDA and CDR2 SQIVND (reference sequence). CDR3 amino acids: CASSIDRRAGGSYNEQFF. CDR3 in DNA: TGTGCCAGTAGTATAGATCGACGAGCGGGAGGGTCCTACAATGAGCAGTTCTTC.

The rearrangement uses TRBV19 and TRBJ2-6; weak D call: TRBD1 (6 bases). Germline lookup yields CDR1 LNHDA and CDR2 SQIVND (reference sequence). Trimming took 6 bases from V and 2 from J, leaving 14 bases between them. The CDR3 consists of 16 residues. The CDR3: CASRSNRDPGANVLTF. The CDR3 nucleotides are TGTGCCAGTAGGTCAAACAGGGACCCTGGGGCCAACGTCCTGACTTTC.

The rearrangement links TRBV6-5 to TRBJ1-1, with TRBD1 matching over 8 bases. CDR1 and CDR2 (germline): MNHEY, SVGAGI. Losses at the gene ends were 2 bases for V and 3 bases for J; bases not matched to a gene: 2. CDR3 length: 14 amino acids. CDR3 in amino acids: CASSYRTGHTEAFF. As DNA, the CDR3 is TGTGCCAGCAGTTACCGGACAGGGCACACTGAAGCTTTCTTT.

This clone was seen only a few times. CDR3 DNA: TGTGCCAGCAGTTTCGGCGAGCAGTACTTC. Translated: CASSFGEQYF. This chain connects TRBV28 to TRBJ2-7; D gene uncertain. This CDR3 spans 10 amino acids. Germline V gives CDR1 MDHEN, CDR2 SYDVKM. Trimming removed 3 bases at V and 6 bases at J, with 3 bases between.

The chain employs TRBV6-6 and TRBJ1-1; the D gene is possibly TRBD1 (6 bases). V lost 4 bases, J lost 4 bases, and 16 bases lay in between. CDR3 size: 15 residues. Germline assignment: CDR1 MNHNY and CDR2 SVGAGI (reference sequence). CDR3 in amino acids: CASSSAKGGPTEAFF. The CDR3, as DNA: TGTGCCAGCAGTTCGGCCAAGGGGGGGCCCACTGAAGCTTTCTTT.

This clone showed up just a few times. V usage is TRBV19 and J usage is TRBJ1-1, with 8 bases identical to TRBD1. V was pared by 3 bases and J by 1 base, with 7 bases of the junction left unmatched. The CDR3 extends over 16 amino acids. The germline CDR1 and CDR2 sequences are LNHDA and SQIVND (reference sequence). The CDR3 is CASSIVGQGKNTEAFF. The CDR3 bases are TGTGCCAGTAGTATTGTAGGACAGGGAAAGAACACTGAAGCTTTCTTT. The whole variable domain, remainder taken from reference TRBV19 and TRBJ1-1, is DGGITQSPKYLFRKEGQNVTLSCEQNLNHDAMYWYRQDPGQGLRLIYYSQIVNDFQKGDIAEGYSVSREKKESFPLTVTSAQKNPTAFYLCASSIVGQGKNTEAFFGQGTRLTVV.

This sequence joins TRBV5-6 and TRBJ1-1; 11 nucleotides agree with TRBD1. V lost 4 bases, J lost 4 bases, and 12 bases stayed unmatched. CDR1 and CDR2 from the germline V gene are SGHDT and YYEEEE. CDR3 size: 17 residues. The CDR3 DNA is TGTGCCAGCAGCCACTACGGGACAGGGGGATTTGGCACTGAAGCTTTCTTT. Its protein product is CASSHYGTGGFGTEAFF.

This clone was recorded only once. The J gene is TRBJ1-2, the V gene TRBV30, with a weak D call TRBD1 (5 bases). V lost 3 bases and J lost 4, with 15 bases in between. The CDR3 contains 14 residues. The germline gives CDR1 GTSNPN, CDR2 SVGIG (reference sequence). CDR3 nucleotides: TGTGCCTGGAGCGAGGGGATCGGGATCTATGGCTACACCTTC. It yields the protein CAWSEGIGIYGYTF. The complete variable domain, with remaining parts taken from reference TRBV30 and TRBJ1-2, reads SQTIHQWPATLVQPVGSPLSLECTVEGTSNPNLYWYRQAAGRGLQLLFYSVGIGQISSEVPQNLSASRPQDRQFILSSKKLLLSDSGFYLCAWSEGIGIYGYTFGSGTRLTVV.

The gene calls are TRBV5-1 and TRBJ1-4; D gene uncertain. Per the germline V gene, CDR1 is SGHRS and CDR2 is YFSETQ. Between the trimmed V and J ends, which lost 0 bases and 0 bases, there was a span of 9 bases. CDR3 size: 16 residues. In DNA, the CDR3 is TGCGCCAGCAGCTTGGAGGGAACTACAACTAATGAAAAACTGTTTTTT. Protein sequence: CASSLEGTTTNEKLFF.

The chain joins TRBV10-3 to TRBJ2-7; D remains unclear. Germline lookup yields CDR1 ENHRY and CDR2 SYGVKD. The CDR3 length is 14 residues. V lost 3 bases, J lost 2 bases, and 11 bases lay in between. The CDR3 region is CAISDRTDAYEQYF. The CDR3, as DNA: TGTGCCATCAGTGATAGGACGGATGCCTACGAGCAGTACTTC.

CDR3 amino acids: CASSLIENTEAFF. DNA for the CDR3: TGCGCCAGCAGCCTAATAGAGAACACTGAAGCTTTCTTT. The gene calls are TRBV4-1 and TRBJ1-1; no reliable D call. The CDR3 length is 13 residues. V shed 4 bases and J shed 1 base, with 7 bases lying between them. The germline V gene has CDR1 MGHRA and CDR2 YSYEKL.

CDR3 DNA sequence: TGTGCCAGTAACTTCGGTACATCTAATGAAAAACTGTTTTTT. Translated, it gives CASNFGTSNEKLFF. The chain combines TRBV19 with TRBJ1-4; D not certain. The CDR3 runs 14 residues. Germline CDR1 and CDR2: LNHDA and SQIVND (reference sequence). Trimming stripped 7 bases from V and 3 bases from J, with 12 bases between.

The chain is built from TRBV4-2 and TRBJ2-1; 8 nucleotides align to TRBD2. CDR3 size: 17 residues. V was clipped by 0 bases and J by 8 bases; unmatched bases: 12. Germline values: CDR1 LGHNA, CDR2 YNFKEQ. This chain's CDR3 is CASSQEGTGRAFYEQFF. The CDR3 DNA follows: TGTGCCAGCAGCCAAGAGGGAACCGGGAGGGCCTTTTATGAGCAGTTCTTC.

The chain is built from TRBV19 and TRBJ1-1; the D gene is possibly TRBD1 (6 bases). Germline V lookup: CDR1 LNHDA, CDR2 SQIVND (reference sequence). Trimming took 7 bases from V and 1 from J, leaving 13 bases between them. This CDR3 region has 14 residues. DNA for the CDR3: TGTGCCAGTAAGATGATGGGACAGAACACTGAAGCTTTCTTT. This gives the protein CASKMMGQNTEAFF.

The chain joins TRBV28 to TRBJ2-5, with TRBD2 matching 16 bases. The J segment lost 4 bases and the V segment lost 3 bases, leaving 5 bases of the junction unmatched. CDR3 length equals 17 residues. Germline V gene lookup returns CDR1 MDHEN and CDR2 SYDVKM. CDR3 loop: CASSLMGLAGGGETQYF. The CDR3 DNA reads TGTGCCAGCAGTTTGATGGGACTAGCGGGAGGGGGAGAGACCCAGTACTTC.

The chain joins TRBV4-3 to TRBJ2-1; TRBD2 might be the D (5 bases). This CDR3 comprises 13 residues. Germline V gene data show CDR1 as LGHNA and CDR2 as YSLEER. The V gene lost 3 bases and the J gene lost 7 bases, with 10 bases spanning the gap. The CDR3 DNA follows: TGCGCCAGCAGCCAGGGCCTAGCAAATGAGCAGTTCTTC. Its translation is CASSQGLANEQFF.